A single sample is the source of the 10 T cell receptor beta chains below, sequenced in a study of cytomegalovirus exposure and HLA in healthy donors. 60 Vbeta and 13 Jbeta primers were used in PCR. Produced via immunoSEQ multiplex PCR; TCRdb's table is partial and in-frame only. The sample records approximately 120,000 clones, over 70% being singletons. Sample: PBMCs. Receptor source: a woman between 50 and 59 years old in good health and CMV-seronegative.

The chain uses TRBV7-8 and TRBJ2-3; 14 bases match TRBD2. The CDR3 covers 17 residues. Germline-derived CDR1 and CDR2 are SGHVS and FQNEAQ. The J segment lost 3 bases and the V segment lost 5 bases, leaving 7 bases of the junction unmatched. The CDR3 here is CASSDDGLAGGTDTQYF. CDR3 bases: TGTGCCAGCAGCGATGATGGACTAGCGGGAGGTACAGATACGCAGTATTTT.

The chain joins TRBV11-2 to TRBJ1-5; 9 nucleotides match TRBD1. CDR3 length: 14 amino acids. The junction had 4 bases not matched to a gene; V was cut back by 4 bases and J by 6 bases. CDR1 SGHAT and CDR2 FQNNGV come from the germline V gene. CDR3 in DNA: TGTGCCAGCAGCTCACAGGGGGCGGCTCAGCCCCAGCATTTT. Translated: CASSSQGAAQPQHF.

The chain links TRBV7-2 to TRBJ2-1; a possible D gene is TRBD2 (6 bases). V lost 5 bases, J lost 3 bases, and 20 bases lay in between. CDR3 size: 17 residues. The germline CDR1 and CDR2 sequences are SGHTA and FQGNSA. CDR3 in DNA: TGTGCCAGCAGCCATAGTGCGTCGCGGGGCTACTACAATGAGCAGTTCTTC. Translating gives CASSHSASRGYYNEQFF.

The chain uses TRBV5-4 and TRBJ2-7; TRBD1 agrees at 7 bases. V was pared by 0 bases and J by 5 bases, with 2 bases of the junction left unmatched. Per germline, CDR1 SGHNT and CDR2 YYREEE (reference sequence). The CDR3 runs 13 residues. CDR3 sequence: CASSLVGGHEQYF. For the CDR3, the DNA is TGTGCCAGCAGCTTGGTAGGGGGCCACGAGCAGTACTTC.

The rearrangement links TRBV27 to TRBJ2-3; 8 nucleotides line up with TRBD1. The trim removed 7 bases at V and 0 bases at J, leaving 21 bases unmatched. CDR1 MNHEY and CDR2 SMNVEV come from the germline V gene (reference sequence). The CDR3 is 20 residues long. CDR3 DNA sequence: TGTGCCAGCAAACTATGGCCCACAGGGGGGATAATTACTAGCACAGATACGCAGTATTTT. Its protein is CASKLWPTGGIITSTDTQYF.

This clone was recorded a few times. J is TRBJ2-2 and V is TRBV2; tentative D call: TRBD2 (7 bases). The CDR3 covers 15 residues. Trimming left V 8 bases short and J 3 bases short, with 16 bases between. Germline-derived CDR1 and CDR2 are SNHLY and FYNNEI. Written as DNA, the CDR3 is TGTGCCAGCTCTCGTCTAGGGGGGGACACCGGGGAGCTGTTTTTT. Translation: CASSRLGGDTGELFF.

This clone showed up just once. The chain recombines TRBV18 with TRBJ1-2; D uncertain. The CDR3 is 17 residues long. Trimming left V 2 bases short and J 7 bases short, with 23 bases between. Germline V gene sequence: CDR1 KGHSH, CDR2 LQKENI. For the CDR3, the DNA is TGTGCCAGCTCACCAGGAGGACGGCAATTTTCGGGCGGTGGCTACACCTTC. Its translation is CASSPGGRQFSGGGYTF.

Details on this clone: Other DNA sequences in the sample encode the same CDR3. This sequence joins TRBV7-9 and TRBJ1-4, with D perhaps TRBD1 (6 bases). Germline V gene sequence: CDR1 SEHNR, CDR2 FQNEAQ (reference sequence). V was pared by 3 bases and J by 8 bases, with 13 bases between. This CDR3 region has 14 residues. The CDR3 DNA sequence: TGTGCCAGCAGCTTGGGCCAGGGGCACGAAAAACTGTTTTTT. This codes for CASSLGQGHEKLFF.

V usage is TRBV5-1 and J usage is TRBJ1-2; TRBD1 is a possible D gene (5 bases). The germline gives CDR1 SGHRS, CDR2 YFSETQ. Trimming shortened V by 6 bases and J by 5 bases, and 11 bases separated the two germline ends. The CDR3 runs 12 residues. CDR3 protein: CASTDTSYGYTF. CDR3 nucleotide sequence: TGCGCCAGCACGGACACAAGTTATGGCTACACCTTC.

The CDR3 is CASSPGTGGGEQFF. DNA for the CDR3: TGTGCCAGCAGCCCCGGGACAGGGGGTGGAGAGCAGTTCTTC. V gene TRBV7-9 combines with J gene TRBJ2-1; 11 bases map to TRBD1. The V gene end was trimmed by 5 bases and the J gene end by 10 bases; junction bases not matched to a gene: 7. The CDR3 runs to 14 residues. CDR1 SEHNR and CDR2 FQNEAQ come from the germline V gene (reference sequence).